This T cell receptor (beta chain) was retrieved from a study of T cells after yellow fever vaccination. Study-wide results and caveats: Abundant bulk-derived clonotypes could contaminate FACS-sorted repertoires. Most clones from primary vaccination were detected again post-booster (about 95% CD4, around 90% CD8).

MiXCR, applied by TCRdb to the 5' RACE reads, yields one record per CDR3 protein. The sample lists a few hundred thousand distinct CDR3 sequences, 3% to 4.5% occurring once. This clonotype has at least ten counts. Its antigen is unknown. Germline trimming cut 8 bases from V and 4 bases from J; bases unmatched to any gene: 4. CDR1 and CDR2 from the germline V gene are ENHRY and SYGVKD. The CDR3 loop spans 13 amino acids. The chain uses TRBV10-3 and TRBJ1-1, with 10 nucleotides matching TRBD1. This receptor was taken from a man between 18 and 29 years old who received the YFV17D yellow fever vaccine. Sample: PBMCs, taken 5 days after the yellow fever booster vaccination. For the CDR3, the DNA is TGTGCCATCGGACGGACAGGGGGCACTGAAGCTTTCTTT. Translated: CAIGRTGGTEAFF.